These 10 T cell receptor beta chains share one sample of origin, sequenced in a study of response to subunit inactivated influenza vaccine. TCRdb used MiXCR to reprocess the RT-PCR reads, holding one entry per CDR3 protein. This sample has about 700,000 distinct CDR3 sequences, with 15% to 18% found just once. The sample in question was PBMCs from blood, obtained 11 to 12 days after vaccination. These receptors were collected from a man aged 45 to 65 who received an inactivated influenza vaccine.

The chain is built from TRBV20-1 and TRBJ1-1, with 8 bases identical to TRBD1. After removal of 7 bases from V and 4 bases from J, the junction contained 8 bases not matched to a gene. Germline V lookup: CDR1 DFQATT, CDR2 SNEGSKA (reference sequence). This CDR3 contains 13 residues. CDR3 region: CSVLGTGVTEAFF. CDR3 DNA sequence: TGCAGTGTTTTAGGGACAGGTGTCACTGAAGCTTTCTTT.

The gene calls are TRBV23-1 and TRBJ2-7, with D possibly TRBD2 on 6 matching bases. TRBV23-1 counts as an open reading frame of uncertain function. The CDR3 covers 12 residues. The V end lost 8 bases, the J end lost 4 bases, and 12 bases lay between the germline ends. CDR3 DNA: TGCGCCAGCCGTTGCGGGGAATACGAGCAGTACTTC. Its translation: CASRCGEYEQYF.

The chain recombines TRBV7-8 with TRBJ1-3; no firm D call. The V gene lost 2 bases and the J gene lost 3 bases, with 11 bases spanning the gap. The CDR3 totals 15 residues. Germline loops: CDR1 SGHVS, CDR2 FQNEAQ. The CDR3 DNA sequence: TGTGCCAGCAGCTTATTGGGGAAAGGTGGAAACACCATATATTTT. It encodes CASSLLGKGGNTIYF.

This clonotype was seen many times. V usage is TRBV7-8 and J usage is TRBJ1-1, with a weak D call TRBD1 (6 bases). This CDR3 has 16 amino acids. V lost 5 bases to trimming and J lost 5 bases, with 21 bases between them. The V gene's germline CDR1 is SGHVS and CDR2 FQNEAQ. Written as DNA, the CDR3 is TGTGCCAGCAGCCCGAGGGGGGGGGGAATGGGAACTGAAGCTTTCTTT. The encoded protein is CASSPRGGGMGTEAFF.

The table lists this clonotype with a few counts. The chain is built from TRBV28 and TRBJ1-1; TRBD1 might be the D (6 bases). Germline V gives CDR1 MDHEN, CDR2 SYDVKM. Trimming stripped 1 base from V and 4 bases from J, with 16 bases between. The CDR3 has 16 amino acids. The CDR3 DNA follows: TGTGCCAGCAGTTTATTTTTTGTGGGGGCGCCCACTGAAGCTTTCTTT. This encodes CASSLFFVGAPTEAFF.

This chain joins TRBV4-3 and TRBJ2-7; D perhaps matches TRBD1 (6 bases). CDR3 size: 15 residues. Trimming took off 2 bases at V and 3 bases at J, with 14 bases between the two ends. Germline CDR1 reads LGHNA; CDR2 reads YSLEER. The chain's CDR3 is CASSQSTGRGYEQYF. The CDR3 bases are TGCGCCAGCAGCCAATCCACGGGCAGGGGCTACGAGCAGTACTTC.

This clonotype was counted many times. As DNA, the CDR3 is TGTGCCAGCAGCAGTTCCGGGACAGCTTATGGCTACACCTTC. Translating gives CASSSSGTAYGYTF. The chain recombines TRBV7-9 with TRBJ1-2; 7 bases fit TRBD1. The V gene end was trimmed by 5 bases and the J gene end by 5 bases; junction bases not matched to a gene: 8. The germline gives CDR1 SEHNR, CDR2 FQNEAQ (reference sequence). The CDR3 runs to 14 residues.

This clonotype was observed a few times. For the CDR3, the DNA is TGCAGCGCGAGAGGACAGCTTACGGACACTGAAGCTTTCTTT. Protein product: CSARGQLTDTEAFF. The chain couples TRBV29-1 to TRBJ1-1; D is possibly TRBD1 (6 bases). CDR1 SQVTM and CDR2 ANQGSEA come from the germline V gene. This CDR3 contains 14 residues. Trimming removed 7 bases from V and 3 bases from J, with 18 bases in between.

V usage is TRBV24-1 and J usage is TRBJ1-5; 7 nucleotides match TRBD1. Germline-derived CDR1 and CDR2 are KGHDR and SFDVKD. The length of the CDR3 is 15 residues. V trimming: 9 bases; J trimming: 1 base; junction bases outside the gene matches: 8. The CDR3 nucleotides are TGTGCCACCCAGCCGACAGGGCCCAGCAATCAGCCCCAGCATTTT. Its translation is CATQPTGPSNQPQHF.

This clonotype was detected a few times. The chain uses TRBV29-1 and TRBJ2-1; maybe TRBD1 (7 bases). Germline-derived CDR1 and CDR2 are SQVTM and ANQGSEA. Deletions cut 5 bases from V and 9 bases from J, with 11 bases between. This CDR3 has 11 residues. The CDR3 loop reads CSVPGGGEQFF. In DNA, the CDR3 is TGCAGCGTTCCAGGGGGAGGTGAGCAGTTCTTC.